The entry below gives a single TCR beta chain sequence along with its context. The sample belongs to a study of blood T cell repertoires in COVID-19. Whole-study context: There were acute and convalescent COVID-19 samples, and they came from the United States, Italy and Spain.

TCRdb keeps only in-frame clones here, not all; method: immunoSEQ multiplex PCR. The sample has some 200,000 clones, 82% seen once. Germline CDR1 reads SGHRS; CDR2 reads YFSETQ. Trimming removed 4 bases from V and 3 bases from J; junction bases left unmatched: 8. The CDR3 loop spans 15 amino acids. Sequencing was done on a sample of peripheral blood. The chain has TRBV5-1 and TRBJ2-7, with TRBD1 identical over 9 bases. The clonotype was recovered from a human donor with acute or convalescent COVID-19. The donor label of this sample is uncertain. CDR3 nucleotides: TGCGCCAGCAGCACTACCGGGACAGGGATCTACGAGCAGTACTTC. Protein product: CASSTTGTGIYEQYF. Full variable domain (rest looked up from reference TRBV5-1 and TRBJ2-7): KAGVTQTPRYLIKTRGQQVTLSCSPISGHRSVSWYQQTPGQGLQFLFEYFSETQRNKGNFPGRFSGRQFSNSRSEMNVSTLELGDSALYLCASSTTGTGIYEQYFGPGTRLTVT.